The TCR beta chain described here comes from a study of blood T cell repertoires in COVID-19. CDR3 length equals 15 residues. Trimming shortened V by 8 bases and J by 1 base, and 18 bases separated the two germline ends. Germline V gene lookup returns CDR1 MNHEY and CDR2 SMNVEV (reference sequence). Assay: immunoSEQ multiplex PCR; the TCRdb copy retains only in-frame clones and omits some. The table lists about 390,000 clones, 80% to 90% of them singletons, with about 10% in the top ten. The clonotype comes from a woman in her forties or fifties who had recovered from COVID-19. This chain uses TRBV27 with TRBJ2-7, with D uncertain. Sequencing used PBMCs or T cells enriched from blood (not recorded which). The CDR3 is CASGDSARKSYEQYF. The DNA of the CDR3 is TGTGCCAGCGGTGACTCGGCGAGGAAGTCCTACGAGCAGTACTTC.